Listed below are T cell receptor beta chains from one sample, sequenced in a study of regulatory T cells in long-lasting Graves disease. TCRdb itself ran the multiplex PCR reads through MiXCR, one entry per CDR3 protein. The table includes about 540,000 distinct CDR3 sequences, around an eighth detected once. These records were also assigned to another study, of T cells in Graves' hyperthyroidism and ophthalmopathy.

Sample: peripheral blood mononuclear cells (PBMCs), taken at new diagnosis, from a patient treated with antithyroid drugs. The receptors stem from a man aged 25-45 years with Graves disease. Each CDR3 is given with its conserved first and last residue. A D gene is named only where the DNA matches it firmly. Rows give clone size only sometimes, using once, few, many, or a class for an expanded clone.

many	-	TRBV6-1	12	TRBJ2-1	TGTGCCAGCAGACGGACAGAGCATGAGCAGTTCTTC	CASRRTEHEQFF
-	-	TRBV20-1	16	TRBJ1-1	TGCAGTGCTAGAGGAGGAGCCCTACCGGACAACACTGAAGCTTTCTTT	CSARGGALPDNTEAFF
few	-	TRBV3-1	16	TRBJ2-7	TGTGCCAGCAGCCAGCCTCCGGGAGTAGAATACTACGAGCAGTACTTC	CASSQPPGVEYYEQYF
many	-	TRBV20-1	13	TRBJ2-7	TGCAGTGCTAGGGAGGACACCAAATACGAGCAGTACTTC	CSAREDTKYEQYF
many	-	TRBV28	14	TRBJ2-7	TGTGCCAGCAGTGCTCAGAGGGGAAGTCCCGAGCAGTACTTC	CASSAQRGSPEQYF
-	TRBD1	TRBV6-1	15	TRBJ2-5	TGTGCCAGCAACCCACGACAGGGGGGGGAAGAGACCCAGTACTTC	CASNPRQGGEETQYF
many	TRBD2	TRBV2	14	TRBJ2-2	TGTGCCAGCAGTTGGACTAGCGGAACTGGGGAGCTGTTTTTT	CASSWTSGTGELFF
many	-	TRBV5-1	18	TRBJ2-1	TGCGCCAGCAGCATGGACAGGGGCAGGCTAGCGGGAGTGGGTGAGCAGTTCTTC	CASSMDRGRLAGVGEQFF
many	TRBD2	TRBV5-1	14	TRBJ2-5	TGCGCCAGCAGCTTGGCAGCGGGAGAGGAGACCCAGTACTTC	CASSLAAGEETQYF
many	-	TRBV28	17	TRBJ1-2	TGTGCCAGCAGGGGGGGGGCCCTCCACGGGGCTAACTATGGCTACACCTTC	CASRGGALHGANYGYTF
-	-	TRBV6-5	16	TRBJ2-3	TGTGCCAGCAGTTCCCCCATGGCAGGGGTCACAGATACGCAGTATTTT	CASSSPMAGVTDTQYF
-	TRBD2	TRBV9	15	TRBJ2-7	TGTGCCAGCAGCGCGGGGAGGGGTTCCATCTACGAGCAGTACTTC	CASSAGRGSIYEQYF
many	-	TRBV7-2	17	TRBJ2-1	TGTGCCAGCAGCTTAGCGTGGGCGGGGAACTCCTACAATGAGCAGTTCTTC	CASSLAWAGNSYNEQFF
few	-	TRBV6-2/TRBV6-3	15	TRBJ2-1	TGTGCCAGCAGTTACGGGTGGGGGGGCGGTTATGAGCAGTTCTTC	CASSYGWGGGYEQFF
many	-	TRBV18	12	TRBJ2-3	TGTGCCAGCAGTTCTACCCCAGATACGCAGTATTTT	CASSSTPDTQYF
many	-	TRBV6-1	15	TRBJ2-1	TGTGCCAGCAGTAAAGCGGATGTTCCCTACAATGAGCAGTTCTTC	CASSKADVPYNEQFF
few	TRBD2	TRBV6-2/TRBV6-3	16	TRBJ2-1	TGTGCCAGCAGTACCGATAGCGGGAGGACGTACAATGAGCAGTTCTTC	CASSTDSGRTYNEQFF
few	-	TRBV6-2/TRBV6-3	16	TRBJ2-7	TGTGCCAGCAGTGAAAAGTATAGGACACGGGCCTACGAGCAGTACTTC	CASSEKYRTRAYEQYF
-	-	TRBV10-3	17	TRBJ2-2	TGTGCCATCAACGTGGTAGACGGGCAAACGAACACCGGGGAGCTGCTTTTT	CAINVVDGQTNTGELLF
-	-	TRBV7-9	13	TRBJ2-5	TGTGCCAGCAGCTTGTGGGGGCTGGAGACCCAGTACTTC	CASSLWGLETQYF
many	TRBD2	TRBV10-3	16	TRBJ2-1	TGTGCCATCAGTGAAAGGGGACTAGCGGGAGTGAATGAGCAGTTCTTC	CAISERGLAGVNEQFF
-	TRBD1	TRBV7-3	15	TRBJ2-5	TGTGCCAGCAGCTCCTCAGGGGGCTCGATGGAGACCCAGTACTTC	CASSSSGGSMETQYF
many	-	TRBV24-1	14	TRBJ2-1	TGTGCCACCGTAGCGCGGGAAGGCTACAATGAGCAGTTCTTC	CATVAREGYNEQFF
-	TRBD2	TRBV27	16	TRBJ2-5	TGTGCCAGCAGTCTCTGGACTAGCGGGATTCAAGAGACCCAGTACTTC	CASSLWTSGIQETQYF
-	-	TRBV11-2	12	TRBJ2-7	TGTGCCGGCAGCTTGGGAGGCTACGAGCAGTACTTC	CAGSLGGYEQYF
many	-	TRBV6-2/TRBV6-3	13	TRBJ1-1	TGTGCCAGCAGAACTCAGGGGAGCACTGAAGCTTTCTTT	CASRTQGSTEAFF
few	TRBD2	TRBV20-1	15	TRBJ2-3	TGCAGTGCTCAGACTAGCGGGAAGTTCACAGATACGCAGTATTTT	CSAQTSGKFTDTQYF
many	TRBD2	TRBV20-1	14	TRBJ2-7	TGCAGTGCCTTAGGGACTAGCGGGTCCTACGAGCAGTACTTC	CSALGTSGSYEQYF
-	TRBD2	TRBV5-1	15	TRBJ2-5	TGCGCCAGCAGCTTTAGGACTAGCGGCCAAGAGACCCAGTACTTC	CASSFRTSGQETQYF
many	-	TRBV3-1	15	TRBJ2-3	TGTGCCAGCAGCCAAGTGTCGGGAGCCGCAGATACGCAGTATTTT	CASSQVSGAADTQYF
many	-	TRBV6-2/TRBV6-3	14	TRBJ2-1	TGTGCCAGCATAAAGGGACCCCTTACGAATGAGCAGTTCTTC	CASIKGPLTNEQFF
-	-	TRBV20-1	14	TRBJ2-2	TGCAGTGCTAGTCGGCTCCCGGGGGCCGGGGAGCTGTTTTTT	CSASRLPGAGELFF
-	-	TRBV5-1	13	TRBJ1-1	TGCGCCAGCAGCGGGGTAATGGACACTGAAGCTTTCTTT	CASSGVMDTEAFF
many	-	TRBV5-1	15	TRBJ2-3	TGCGCCAGCAGCTTGGCCCCCGAAATCACAGATACGCAGTATTTT	CASSLAPEITDTQYF
many	TRBD2	TRBV20-1	15	TRBJ2-1	TGCAGTGCGGGGCGGGGGACGAGCTCCTACAATGAGCAGTTCTTC	CSAGRGTSSYNEQFF
many	-	TRBV11-2	16	TRBJ1-1	TGTGCCAGCAGCTTAGATCGTGGCAGACCCAACACTGAAGCTTTCTTT	CASSLDRGRPNTEAFF
many	TRBD2	TRBV3-1	14	TRBJ2-1	TGTGCCAGCGAAAAGGCTAGCGGGATGAATGAGCAGTTCTTC	CASEKASGMNEQFF
many	TRBD2	TRBV20-1	16	TRBJ2-1	TGCAGTGCCCCCGAGCCTGTAGCGGGAGTTGGCAATGAGCAGTTCTTC	CSAPEPVAGVGNEQFF
many	TRBD1	TRBV20-1	12	TRBJ2-7	TGCAGTGCTAGGGACAGGGGTTACGAGCAGTACTTC	CSARDRGYEQYF
many	-	TRBV5-1	14	TRBJ1-1	TGCGCCAGCAGCCACGGGGGAACAGGCACTGAAGCTTTCTTT	CASSHGGTGTEAFF
many	-	TRBV7-3	15	TRBJ2-5	TGTGCCAGCAGCTTTAGGGATTCCGAGAGGGAGACCCAGTACTTC	CASSFRDSERETQYF
many	-	TRBV7-2	13	TRBJ1-6	TGTGCCAGCAGCTTAGCGGGCTCTTCACCCCTCCACTTT	CASSLAGSSPLHF
many	-	TRBV6-1	14	TRBJ1-1	TGTGCCAGCATGCGTACAGGCATGAACACTGAAGCTTTCTTT	CASMRTGMNTEAFF
many	-	TRBV6-9	14	TRBJ1-1	TGTGCCAGCAGTTACTCAGTAGTGAACACTGAAGCTTTCTTT	CASSYSVVNTEAFF
many	-	TRBV30	14	TRBJ1-5	TGTGCCTGGAGTGGGAACAGGGACAATCAGCCCCAGCATTTT	CAWSGNRDNQPQHF
once	-	TRBV20-1	15	TRBJ1-4	TGCAGTGCTAGGTCGGCCCCAGCAACTAATGAAAAACTGTTTTTT	CSARSAPATNEKLFF
many	-	TRBV7-9	14	TRBJ2-3	TGTGCCAGCAGCCGCGGAGCTAGCACAGATACGCAGTATTTT	CASSRGASTDTQYF